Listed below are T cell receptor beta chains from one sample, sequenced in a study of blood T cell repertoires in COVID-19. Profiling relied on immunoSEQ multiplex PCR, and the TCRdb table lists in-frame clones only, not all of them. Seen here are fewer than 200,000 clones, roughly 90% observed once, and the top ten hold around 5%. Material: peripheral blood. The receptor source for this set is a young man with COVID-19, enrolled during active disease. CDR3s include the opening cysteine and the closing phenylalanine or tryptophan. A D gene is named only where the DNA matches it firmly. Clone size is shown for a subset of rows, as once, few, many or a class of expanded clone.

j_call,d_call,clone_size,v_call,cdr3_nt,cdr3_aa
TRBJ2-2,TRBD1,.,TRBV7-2,TGTGCCAGCAGCTTATTCAGGGGGCTGGACACCGGGGAGCTGTTTTTT,CASSLFRGLDTGELFF
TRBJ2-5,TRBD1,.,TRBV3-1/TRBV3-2,TGTGCCAGCAGCCGTGGACAGGTTGGGACCCAGTACTTC,CASSRGQVGTQYF
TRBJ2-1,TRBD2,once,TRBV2,TGTGCCAGCAGTGTTAGGGCTAGCGGGGGGTACAATGAGCAGTTCTTC,CASSVRASGGYNEQFF
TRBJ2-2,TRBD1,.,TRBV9,TGTGCCAGCAGCGTAGCCCGGGACAGCAGGAACACCGGGGAGCTGTTTTTT,CASSVARDSRNTGELFF
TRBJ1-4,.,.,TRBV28,TGTGCCAGCAGTTTGATTGGAGCAACTAATGAAAAACTGTTTTTT,CASSLIGATNEKLFF
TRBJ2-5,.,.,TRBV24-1,TGTGCCACCAGTGTTGGTGTCGGGGAGACCCAGTACTTC,CATSVGVGETQYF
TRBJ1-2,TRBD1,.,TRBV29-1,TGCAGCGTCCCCGACAGGGGCTATGGCTACACCTTC,CSVPDRGYGYTF
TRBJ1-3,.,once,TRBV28,TGTGCCAGCAGCCCCCGAGGCCGGGGAAACACCATATATTTT,CASSPRGRGNTIYF
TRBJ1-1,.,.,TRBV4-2,TGTGCCAGCAGCCAATACAGGGTAGCCACTGAAGCTTTCTTT,CASSQYRVATEAFF
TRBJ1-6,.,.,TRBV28,TGTGCCAGCAGCCCCCTGGAGGGATATAATTCACCCCTCCACTTT,CASSPLEGYNSPLHF
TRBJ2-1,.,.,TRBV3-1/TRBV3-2,TGTGCCAGCAGCACCGGGGTAGCGGACAATGAGCAGTTCTTC,CASSTGVADNEQFF
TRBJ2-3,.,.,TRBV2,TGTGCCAGCAATACACGAAGGGGGGGTAGCACAGATACGCAGTATTTT,CASNTRRGGSTDTQYF
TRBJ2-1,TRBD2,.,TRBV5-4,TGTGCCAGCAGCTTGGCCAGCGGGGTTAGCTCCTACAATGAGCAGTTCTTC,CASSLASGVSSYNEQFF
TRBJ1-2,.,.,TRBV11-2,TGTGCCAGCAGCGCTCGGGACACCCCAGTCCATGGCTACACCTTC,CASSARDTPVHGYTF
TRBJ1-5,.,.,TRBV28,TGTGCCAGCAGTTCCCCCCCCAGGGTCAGTCAGCCCCAGCATTTT,CASSSPPRVSQPQHF
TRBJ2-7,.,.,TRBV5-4,TGTGCCAGCAGCTTGGCCGGGAAACTCTACGAGCAGTACTTC,CASSLAGKLYEQYF
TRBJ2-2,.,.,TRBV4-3,TGCGCCAGCAGCCAAGATCTTGGTGGGAGAGGTACCGGGGAGCTGTTTTTT,CASSQDLGGRGTGELFF
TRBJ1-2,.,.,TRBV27,TGTGCCAGCAGTTTATCGGGATGGGGAGCCTATGGCTACACCTTC,CASSLSGWGAYGYTF
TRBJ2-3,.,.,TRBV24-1,TGTGCCACCAGTGATTCACAGGGATGGGTCAGCACAGATACGCAGTATTTT,CATSDSQGWVSTDTQYF
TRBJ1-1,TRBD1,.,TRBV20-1,TGCAGTGCTAGTGGACAGGGGTACACTGAAGCTTTCTTT,CSASGQGYTEAFF
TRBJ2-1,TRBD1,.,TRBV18,TGTGCCAGCTCACCACTCCGGGACAGGGCCTACAATGAGCAGTTCTTC,CASSPLRDRAYNEQFF
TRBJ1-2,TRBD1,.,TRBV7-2,TGTGCCAGCAGCTTAGCAGGGACAGACTATGGCTACACCTTC,CASSLAGTDYGYTF
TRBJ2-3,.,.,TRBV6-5,TGTGCCAGCAGGCAAGAGCGGGTTTTGACAGATACGCAGTATTTT,CASRQERVLTDTQYF
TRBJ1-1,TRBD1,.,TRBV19,TGTGCCAGTAGTATTCGGGACAGGGTGAACACTGAAGCTTTCTTT,CASSIRDRVNTEAFF
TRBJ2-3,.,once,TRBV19,TGTGCCAGTAGTATTAGGGGTATATCGGATACGCAGTATTTT,CASSIRGISDTQYF
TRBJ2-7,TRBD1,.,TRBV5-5,TGTGCCAGCAGCGGGGGACAGGGATCCTACGAGCAGTACTTC,CASSGGQGSYEQYF
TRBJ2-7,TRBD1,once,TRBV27,TGTGCCAGCAGTATCGACAGGGAAAACGAGCAGTACTTC,CASSIDRENEQYF
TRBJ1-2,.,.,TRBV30,TGTGCCTGGAGTCCACCACGTGGAGGTGGCTACACCTTC,CAWSPPRGGGYTF
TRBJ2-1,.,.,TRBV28,TGTGCCAGCAGTTTATTCGGTAGCGGCTCCTACAATGAGCAGTTCTTC,CASSLFGSGSYNEQFF
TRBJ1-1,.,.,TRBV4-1,TGCGCCAGCAGCAGCCGCGGTGTCACTGAAGCTTTCTTT,CASSSRGVTEAFF
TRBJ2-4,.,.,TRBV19,TGTGCCAGTCGTGCAGGCACCTCCAAAAACATTCAGTACTTC,CASRAGTSKNIQYF
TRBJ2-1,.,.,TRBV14,TGTGCCAGCAGCCAAGGGGACGGGACTGCCTACAATGAGCAGTTCTTC,CASSQGDGTAYNEQFF
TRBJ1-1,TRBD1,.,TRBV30,TGTGCCTGGAGTGTAATACAGGGGGCTTTTGGTGAAGCTTTCTTT,CAWSVIQGAFGEAFF
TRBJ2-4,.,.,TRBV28,TGTGCCAGCAGTCCCTCAGGGGAGGCCAAAAACATTCAGTACTTC,CASSPSGEAKNIQYF
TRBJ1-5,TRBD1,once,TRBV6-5,TGTGCCAGCTCCAGGGGGGGACAGGGTCATCAGCCCCAGCATTTT,CASSRGGQGHQPQHF
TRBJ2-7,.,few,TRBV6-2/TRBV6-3,TGTGCCAGCAGTTACTCACGAGTTTCTGGCTACGAGCAGTACTTC,CASSYSRVSGYEQYF
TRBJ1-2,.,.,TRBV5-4,TGTGCCAGCAGCTTCGGGGGGCCTGATGGCTACACCTTC,CASSFGGPDGYTF
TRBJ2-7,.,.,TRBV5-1,TGCGCCAGCAGCTCCACAGGTCGCTACGAGCAGTACTTC,CASSSTGRYEQYF
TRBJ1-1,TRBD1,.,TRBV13,TGTGCCAGCAGCTTTACGCCCGCCTTGACAGGGGGAAGGGAAGCTTTCTTT,CASSFTPALTGGREAFF
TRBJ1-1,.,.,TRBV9,TGTGCCAGCAGCGTAGTCGGGTCGATGGATACTGAAGCTTTCTTT,CASSVVGSMDTEAFF
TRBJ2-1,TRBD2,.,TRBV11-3,TGTGCCAGCAGCCAGAGGGCTAGCGGGAGTGGCTACAATGAGCAGTTCTTC,CASSQRASGSGYNEQFF
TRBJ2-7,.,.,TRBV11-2,TGTGCCAGCAGCTCCCTTCGGGACACAGGGAACTACGAGCAGTACTTC,CASSSLRDTGNYEQYF
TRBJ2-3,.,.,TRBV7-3,TGTGCCAGCAGCTTAAACCCTGGGGGGGCTACAGATACGCAGTATTTT,CASSLNPGGATDTQYF